The T cell receptor beta chain described here comes from a study of Graves' ophthalmopathy and Graves' hyperthyroidism. Amplifying from RNA transcripts, the study obtained TCR beta CDR3 regions. RT-PCR in the first round used HTBI primers; a second-round multiplex PCR followed. TCRdb reprocessed the multiplex PCR reads via MiXCR and lists one record per CDR3 protein. The data show 450,000 to 600,000 distinct CDR3 sequences, with less than 45% seen just once and about 4.6% held by the top ten. V lost 8 bases to trimming and J lost 3 bases; unmatched junction nucleotides: 7. This CDR3 has 15 amino acids. Germline V CDR1 and CDR2: SEHNR, FQNEAQ (reference sequence). This clonotype occurred once. Patients were left out if they had other autoimmune diseases, uncontrolled infections, pregnancy or lactation.

This rearrangement joins TRBV7-9 to TRBJ2-1; 10 positions match TRBD1. Specimen: peripheral blood or thyroid tissue (not recorded which). The receptor was derived from an adult man with Graves' hyperthyroidism. The CDR3 is CASGDRGAIYNEQFF. As DNA, the CDR3 is TGTGCCAGCGGGGACAGGGGCGCTATCTACAATGAGCAGTTCTTC.